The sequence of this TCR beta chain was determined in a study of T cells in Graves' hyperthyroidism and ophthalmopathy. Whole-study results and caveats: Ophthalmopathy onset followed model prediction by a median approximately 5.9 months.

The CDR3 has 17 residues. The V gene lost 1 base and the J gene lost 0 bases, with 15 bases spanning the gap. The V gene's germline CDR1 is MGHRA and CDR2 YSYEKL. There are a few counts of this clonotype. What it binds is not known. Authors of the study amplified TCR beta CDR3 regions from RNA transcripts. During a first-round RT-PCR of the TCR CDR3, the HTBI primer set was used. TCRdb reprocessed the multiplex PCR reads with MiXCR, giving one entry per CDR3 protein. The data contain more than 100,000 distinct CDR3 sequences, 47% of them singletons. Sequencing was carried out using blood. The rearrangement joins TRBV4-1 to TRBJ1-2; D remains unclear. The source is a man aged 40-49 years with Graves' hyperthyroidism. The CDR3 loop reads CASSQGLPRTANYGYTF. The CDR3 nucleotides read TGCGCCAGCAGCCAAGGTCTCCCTAGGACCGCTAACTATGGCTACACCTTC.